The rows below give T cell receptor beta chains drawn from one sample of a study of cytomegalovirus exposure and HLA in healthy donors. Using immunoSEQ multiplex PCR, the repertoire was profiled, and TCRdb retains in-frame clones only, with some absent. Of roughly 330,000 clones listed, about 90% are singletons. The sample was PBMCs. The source is a woman aged 30 to 39 in good health and CMV-seropositive. The CDR3 runs from the conserved cysteine through the conserved F or W. D genes are given only for firm matches. The listing skips clone size in some rows; elsewhere it reads once, few, many or a size class.

clone_size d_call j_call v_call cdr3_length cdr3_nt cdr3_aa
NA TRBD2 TRBJ2-7 TRBV19 14 TGTGCCAGTAGTAGGGGAGGGTCGGAGTACGAGCAGTACTTC CASSRGGSEYEQYF
once NA TRBJ2-7 TRBV20-1 10 TGCAGTGCCAGGCAGGTTGAGCAGTACTTC CSARQVEQYF
NA NA TRBJ2-1 TRBV27 15 TGTGCCAGCAGTTTAGGGGGGGCTAATTTCAATGAGCAGTTCTTC CASSLGGANFNEQFF
once TRBD1 TRBJ1-5 TRBV7-2 14 TGTGCCAGCAGCGCACGACAGGGTAATCAGCCCCAGCATTTT CASSARQGNQPQHF
NA NA TRBJ2-2 TRBV4-3 15 TGCGCCAGCAGCCAATTAGTCACAAACACCGGGGAGCTGTTTTTT CASSQLVTNTGELFF
many TRBD2 TRBJ2-2 TRBV6-4 14 TGTGCCAGCAGTGCCGGGACTAGTCTCGGGGAGCTGTTTTTT CASSAGTSLGELFF
NA TRBD1 TRBJ2-7 TRBV7-8 16 TGTGCCAGCAGCTTCCCATTACAGGGGGGAGACTACGAGCAGTACTTC CASSFPLQGGDYEQYF
NA NA TRBJ1-1 TRBV10-3 15 TGTGCCATCAGTGTAGGGCTTTCCATGAACACTGAAGCTTTCTTT CAISVGLSMNTEAFF
NA TRBD2 TRBJ2-7 TRBV5-1 18 TGCGCCAGCAGTCCACCAGGGACTAGCGGTACCAGCGGCTACGAGCAGTACTTC CASSPPGTSGTSGYEQYF
once TRBD1 TRBJ2-5 TRBV5-1 13 TGCGCCAGCAGCCTAGGGACAGAAGAGACCCAGTACTTC CASSLGTEETQYF
once TRBD1 TRBJ1-2 TRBV7-2 12 TGTGCCAGCAGCTACAGGGGTGGTGGCTACACCTTC CASSYRGGGYTF
NA TRBD1 TRBJ2-5 TRBV29-1 15 TGCAGCATAAACCCCGGGGACAGACTACAAGAGACCCAGTACTTC CSINPGDRLQETQYF
NA NA TRBJ2-1 TRBV5-4 13 TGTGCCAGCAGCTTGGGAGGGACGCCCGAGCAGTTCTTC CASSLGGTPEQFF
NA NA TRBJ2-2 TRBV6-1 18 TGTGCCAGCAGTGAAGTTCGGGGGGCGGATGGAGCAACCGGGGAGCTGTTTTTT CASSEVRGADGATGELFF
NA NA TRBJ2-7 TRBV25-1 14 TGTGCCAGCACCGACGCGGGACAGTACTACGAGCAGTACTTC CASTDAGQYYEQYF
NA NA TRBJ1-1 TRBV20-1 11 TGCACCACATTAAACGGGTTTGAAGCTTTCTTT CTTLNGFEAFF
NA TRBD1 TRBJ1-2 TRBV27 14 TGTGCCAGCAGTCTGGGGACAGGGGGTTATGGCTACACCTTC CASSLGTGGYGYTF
NA NA TRBJ2-7 TRBV5-1 13 TGCGCCAGCAGCGCCATGACTAGCTACGAGCAGTACTTC CASSAMTSYEQYF
few NA TRBJ1-2 TRBV7-2 15 TGTGCCAGCAGCTTAACTGCAGGGGCAGAGCATGGCTACACCTTC CASSLTAGAEHGYTF
NA NA TRBJ2-2 TRBV7-3 15 TGTGCCAGCAGCTTGGTGCGGGTTGGCACCGGGGAGCTGTTTTTT CASSLVRVGTGELFF
NA NA TRBJ2-2 TRBV7-2 15 TGTGCCAGCAGCTACATCCAGGGGGGCGGCGGGGAGCTGTTTTTT CASSYIQGGGGELFF
NA NA TRBJ2-5 TRBV7-2 14 TGTGCCAGCAGCTTAGCCCCGACTCAAGAGACCCAGTACTTC CASSLAPTQETQYF
NA NA TRBJ2-7 TRBV10-3 14 TGTGCCATCAGTAGCGGGACAGGAGCCTACGAGCAGTACTTC CAISSGTGAYEQYF
NA TRBD1 TRBJ1-5 TRBV28 16 TGTGCCAGCAGAGCGCCTTGGACAGGGGAAAATCAGCCCCAGCATTTT CASRAPWTGENQPQHF
NA TRBD1 TRBJ1-5 TRBV7-6 16 TGTGCCAGCAGCTCCCAGACAGGGGGTAGGCATCAGCCCCAGCATTTT CASSSQTGGRHQPQHF
once NA TRBJ2-5 TRBV27 14 TGTGCCAGCAGCAATCTCCCAGGACGCGAGACCCAGTACTTC CASSNLPGRETQYF
NA NA TRBJ2-7 TRBV11-2 14 TGTGCCAGCAGCGGTAGCCTGAGCTCCTACGAGCAGTACTTC CASSGSLSSYEQYF
NA TRBD1 TRBJ1-2 TRBV5-1 12 TGCGCCAGCAGCGCGACAGGGAATGGCTACACCTTC CASSATGNGYTF
NA NA TRBJ1-2 TRBV28 14 TGTGCCAGCAGTGCAGACAGCACTGGGGATGGCTACACCTTC CASSADSTGDGYTF
NA TRBD2 TRBJ2-7 TRBV30 15 TGTGCCTGGAGTGTACGGGGGACTAGCGGCTACGAGCAGTACTTC CAWSVRGTSGYEQYF
NA NA TRBJ2-1 TRBV5-1 15 TGCGCCAGCTCCCCAAAGTTACAGATATACAATGAGCAGTTCTTC CASSPKLQIYNEQFF
NA NA TRBJ1-2 TRBV11-1 15 TGTGCCAGCAGTCCATACCACTTGGGTAACTATGGCTACACCTTC CASSPYHLGNYGYTF
NA NA TRBJ2-7 TRBV9 16 TGTGCCAGCAGCGTAGAGTCTAGCTCCAAGCGCTACGAGCAGTACTTC CASSVESSSKRYEQYF
NA TRBD2 TRBJ2-1 TRBV6-5 15 TGTGCCAGCAGTTACTGGCGGGGGGGCACAAGTGAGCAGTTCTTC CASSYWRGGTSEQFF
NA TRBD2 TRBJ2-7 TRBV5-4 17 TGTGCCAGCAGCCTCCCTAGCGGGAGTCGACCCTCCTACGAGCAGTACTTC CASSLPSGSRPSYEQYF
NA NA TRBJ2-5 TRBV5-4 12 TGTGCCAGCAGCTTGGCCCAAGAGACCCAGTACTTC CASSLAQETQYF
NA TRBD1 TRBJ1-6 TRBV7-2 18 TGTGCCAGCAGCCAAAGGACAGGGGGCGGGTCCTATAATTCACCCCTCCACTTT CASSQRTGGGSYNSPLHF
NA NA TRBJ1-1 TRBV29-1 13 TGCAGCGTTGAACTGCGACGGGACACTGAAGCTTTCTTT CSVELRRDTEAFF
NA TRBD1 TRBJ1-1 TRBV9 14 TGTGCCAGCAGCACAGGACAGGGGGCCACTGAAGCTTTCTTT CASSTGQGATEAFF
NA NA TRBJ2-5 TRBV4-3 14 TGCGCCAGCAGTCCCGGGCCACACATGGAGACCCAGTACTTC CASSPGPHMETQYF
once NA TRBJ2-1 TRBV4-2 14 TGTGCCAGCAGCCGTCATACTAGCAGCAATGAGCAGTTCTTC CASSRHTSSNEQFF
NA TRBD1 TRBJ2-1 TRBV7-9 13 TGTGCCAGCGTACCGGGACAGTACAATGAGCAGTTCTTC CASVPGQYNEQFF
NA TRBD1 TRBJ1-1 TRBV6-1 13 TGTGCCAGCAGTGGGGGACAGGGCTCTGAAGCTTTCTTT CASSGGQGSEAFF
NA NA TRBJ1-1 TRBV5-1 14 TGCGCCAGCAGCTCCAGTTCGACAGGCACTGAAGCTTTCTTT CASSSSSTGTEAFF
NA NA TRBJ2-1 TRBV7-6 15 TGTGCCAGCAGCTTAATGCGGAACTCCTACAATGAGCAGTTCTTC CASSLMRNSYNEQFF
NA NA TRBJ2-7 TRBV4-2 14 TGTGCCAGCAGCCGCGCCGGGGACTCCTACGAGCAGTACTTC CASSRAGDSYEQYF
NA NA TRBJ2-7 TRBV6-1 13 TGTGCCAGCAGCTACCAGGGGGGCTACGAGCAGTACTTC CASSYQGGYEQYF
NA NA TRBJ1-1 TRBV6-1 16 TGTGCCAGCAGTGGTACAATTGGGAGCGGGGCGACTGAAGCTTTCTTT CASSGTIGSGATEAFF
NA NA TRBJ2-3 TRBV11-2 16 TGTGCCAGCAGCTTACATTTAGGGGGGAGCACAGATACGCAGTATTTT CASSLHLGGSTDTQYF
NA NA TRBJ1-6 TRBV7-2 14 TGTGCCAGCAGCTTAATCCCCGGGAACTCACCCCTCCACTTT CASSLIPGNSPLHF
NA NA TRBJ2-7 TRBV7-8 14 TGTGCCAGCAGCCATCAGGTGCTGCCTTACGAGCAGTACTTC CASSHQVLPYEQYF
NA NA TRBJ1-2 TRBV28 15 TGTGCCAGCAGCCCACCTAGACAGCAAAACTATGGCTACACCTTC CASSPPRQQNYGYTF
NA NA TRBJ2-5 TRBV11-1 12 TGTGCCAGCAGCTCGCCGGGGGAGACCCAGTACTTC CASSSPGETQYF
NA TRBD1 TRBJ1-5 TRBV28 17 TGTGCCAGCAGTCCCTCCGGGACAGGGCTTAGCAATCAGCCCCAGCATTTT CASSPSGTGLSNQPQHF
NA TRBD1 TRBJ2-2 TRBV5-1 15 TGCGCCACCTCCCGACAGGGGGACAACACCGGGGAGCTGTTTTTT CATSRQGDNTGELFF
NA TRBD1 TRBJ2-3 TRBV7-6 16 TGTGCCACTCGGGACAGATACGACCAAAACACAGATACGCAGTATTTT CATRDRYDQNTDTQYF
once NA TRBJ2-3 TRBV6-4 16 TGTGCCAGCAGTGACTCGAGAGCCGTTAGCACAGATACGCAGTATTTT CASSDSRAVSTDTQYF
NA NA TRBJ1-1 TRBV27 14 TGTGCCAGCAGTTTATCGAAGTCCAGCACTGAAGCTTTCTTT CASSLSKSSTEAFF
NA TRBD1 TRBJ1-5 TRBV30 15 TGTGCCTGGAGCGCTGGGACAGGAGTAAGTCAGCCCCAGCATTTT CAWSAGTGVSQPQHF
NA NA TRBJ2-3 TRBV27 14 TGTGCCAGCAGTTGGCTGCGCAGGGCAGATACGCAGTATTTT CASSWLRRADTQYF